This T cell receptor (beta chain) was sequenced for a study of blood T cell repertoires in COVID-19 (dated by TCRdb to 2020 to 2022). The study in broad terms: The collaborator samples originated in the United States, Italy and Spain and spanned the acute and convalescent phases of COVID-19. The repertoires were released in a freely available public database intended as a resource for research on the immune response to SARS-CoV-2. Samples came from the ongoing ImmuneRACE study (first 160 participants) plus 1,254 subjects from 6 global collaborators. Subjects who had been exposed to COVID-19, were actively infected with it, or had recovered from it provided the deeply sampled blood TCRbeta repertoires that made up the dataset. The prospective study material was composed of cDNA or gDNA derived from T cells, B-cell-depleted T cells, or PBMCs. The sample metadata nearly always contained a de-identified subject ID, COVID-19 status, age in years and sex. Where HLA class I and class II types were available, the types were taken from metadata supplied by the sample provider, not from assay-based typing.

TCRbeta CDR3 regions were amplified from genomic DNA using the immunoSEQ Assay, a bias-controlled multiplex PCR. In the original analysis: Nucleated cell counts per sample were estimated from amplification of reference gene primers within the assay. To quantify the absolute abundance of each unique TCRbeta CDR3 rearrangement, sequence reads were collapsed and filtered. For each sample, productive Simpson clonality was calculated as the square root of Simpson's diversity index over productive rearrangements. Held by TCRdb, this immuneACCESS table contains in-frame sequences only and omits some clones. Under half of the omission traces to an unresolved V gene where checked; the cause of the rest is unknown. V and J calls and clone size are copied from that table; D and trimming were computed from the DNA. Counted in this sample were 35,000 to 50,000 clones; about 85% of them appeared once. Of the sample, around 13% is held by the ten largest clones.

From cysteine to phenylalanine, the CDR3 is 15 amino acids long. Only the CDR3 portion is preserved as DNA: 45 bases, with reading frame beginning at the first base. Cut back by 5 bases and 3 bases, the V and J ends lie 16 bases apart. The germline V gene encodes CDR1 KGHSH and CDR2 LQKENI. Each collaborating institution followed its own protocols to collect whole blood in K2EDTA tubes. For TCRbeta analysis, collaborator samples were shipped as frozen whole blood, as isolated PBMCs, or as DNA extracted from either sample type. In regard to this clone: Its antigen is still unknown. The input lacks base qualities; no much larger clone sits a single base away.

The research as a whole found: The quantity of clinical and demographic metadata differed by source and by participant and was supplied without curation.

Sequences were obtained from peripheral blood. The V and J genes are TRBV18 and TRBJ1-2; D gene: possibly TRBD1, on 6 matching bases. The sequence came from a woman aged 70-85 years in a cohort sampled during active COVID-19. CDR3 protein: CASSSYGGLDYGYTF. The DNA is as follows: TGTGCCAGCTCATCTTACGGGGGGCTTGACTATGGCTACACCTTC.